This T cell receptor beta chain appears in the sequencing data of a study of radiotherapy plus CTLA-4 blockade in lung cancer. Notes on the study in general: Some TCR clones had been derived from tumors. These clones expanded in peripheral blood after radiotherapy plus ipilimumab. The best predictor of response was reported to be early blood T cell clone dynamics, with interferon-beta.

The germline gives CDR1 MNHEY, CDR2 SMNVEV (reference sequence). Trimming shortened V by 5 bases and J by 1 base, and 15 bases separated the two germline ends. There are 15 residues in the CDR3. The protocol was immunoSEQ multiplex PCR, while the TCRdb copy is restricted to in-frame clones and leaves out a portion. This sample carries 20,000 or so clones, about 82% of them seen once, and the ten largest clones take around a quarter. Note on this clone: Its matching antigen is unknown.

This chain links TRBV27 with TRBJ2-7, with D tentatively TRBD2 (6 bases). The clonotype was recovered from a human donor with non-small cell lung cancer whose response to radiotherapy plus ipilimumab could not be evaluated. The sample consisted of peripheral blood, taken from a patient treated with radiotherapy plus ipilimumab. The chain's CDR3 is CASSGLGGYSYEQYF. CDR3 DNA: TGTGCCAGCAGTGGTCTCGGGGGATATTCCTACGAGCAGTACTTC.